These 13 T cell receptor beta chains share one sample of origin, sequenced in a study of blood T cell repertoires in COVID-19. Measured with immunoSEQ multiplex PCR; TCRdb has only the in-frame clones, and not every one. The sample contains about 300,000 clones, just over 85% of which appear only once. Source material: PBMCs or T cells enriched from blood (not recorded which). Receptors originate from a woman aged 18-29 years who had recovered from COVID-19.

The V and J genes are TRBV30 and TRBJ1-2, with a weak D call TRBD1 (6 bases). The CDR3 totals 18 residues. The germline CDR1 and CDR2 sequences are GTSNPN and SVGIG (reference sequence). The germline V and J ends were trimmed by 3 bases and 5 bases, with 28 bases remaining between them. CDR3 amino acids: CAWSPQVTVGTPTYGYTF. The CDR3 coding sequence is TGTGCCTGGAGCCCCCAGGTGACGGTTGGGACACCTACTTATGGCTACACCTTC.

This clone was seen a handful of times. CDR3 nucleotide sequence: TGTGCCTGGACTGCCCTACAGTTCTCTGGAAACACCATATATTTT. It is translated as CAWTALQFSGNTIYF. The gene calls are TRBV30 and TRBJ1-3; no definite D call. Germline lookup yields CDR1 GTSNPN and CDR2 SVGIG (reference sequence). Trimming took off 4 bases at V and 0 bases at J, with 13 bases between the two ends. The CDR3 covers 15 residues.

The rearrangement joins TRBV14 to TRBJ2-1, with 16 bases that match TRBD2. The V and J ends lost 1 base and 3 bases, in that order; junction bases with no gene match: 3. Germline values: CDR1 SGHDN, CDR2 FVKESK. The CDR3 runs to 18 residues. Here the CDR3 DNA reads TGTGCCAGCAGCCAAGGGGGACTAGCGGGAGGGGGCTACAATGAGCAGTTCTTC. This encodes CASSQGGLAGGGYNEQFF.

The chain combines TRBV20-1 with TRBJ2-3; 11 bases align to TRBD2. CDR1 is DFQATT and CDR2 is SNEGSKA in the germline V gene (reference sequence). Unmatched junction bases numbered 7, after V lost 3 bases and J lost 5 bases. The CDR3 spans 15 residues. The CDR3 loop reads CSASPTSGRGDTQYF. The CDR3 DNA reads TGCAGTGCTAGTCCAACTAGCGGGAGAGGAGATACGCAGTATTTT.

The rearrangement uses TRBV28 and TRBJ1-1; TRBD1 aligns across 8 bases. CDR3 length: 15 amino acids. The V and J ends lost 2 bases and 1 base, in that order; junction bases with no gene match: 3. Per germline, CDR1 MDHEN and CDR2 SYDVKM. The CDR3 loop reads CASSLQGAGNTEAFF. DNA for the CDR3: TGTGCCAGCAGTTTACAGGGGGCGGGGAACACTGAAGCTTTCTTT.

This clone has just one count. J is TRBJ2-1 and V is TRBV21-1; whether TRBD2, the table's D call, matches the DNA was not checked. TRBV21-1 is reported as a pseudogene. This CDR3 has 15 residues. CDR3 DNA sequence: TGTGCCAGCAGCAAACACCGAGGGTCCTACAATGAGCAGTTCTTC. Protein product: CASSKHRGSYNEQFF.

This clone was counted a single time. CDR3 protein: CASTPGMGTGELFF. The DNA of the CDR3 is TGTGCCAGCACCCCCGGGATGGGCACCGGGGAGCTGTTTTTT. The rearrangement uses TRBV7-3 and TRBJ2-2; D is possibly TRBD2 (5 bases). The CDR3 runs 14 residues. The germline gives CDR1 SGHTA, CDR2 FQGTGA. Trimming took off 7 bases at V and 4 bases at J, with 13 bases between the two ends.

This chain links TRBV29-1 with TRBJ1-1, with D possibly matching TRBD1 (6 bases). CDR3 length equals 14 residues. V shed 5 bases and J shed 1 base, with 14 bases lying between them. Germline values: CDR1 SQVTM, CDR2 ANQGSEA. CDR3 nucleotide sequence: TGCAGCGTTCTATTGGGGGGGCCGAACACTGAAGCTTTCTTT. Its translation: CSVLLGGPNTEAFF.

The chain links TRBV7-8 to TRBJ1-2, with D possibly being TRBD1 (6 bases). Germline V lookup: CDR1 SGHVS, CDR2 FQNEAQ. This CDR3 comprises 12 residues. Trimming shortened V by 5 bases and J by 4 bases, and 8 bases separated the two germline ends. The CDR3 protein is CASSTGTYGYTF. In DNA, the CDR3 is TGTGCCAGCAGCACAGGGACCTATGGCTACACCTTC.

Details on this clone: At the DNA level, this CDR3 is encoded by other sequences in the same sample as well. The CDR3: CASSLSSGGTDTQYF. The DNA for the CDR3 is TGTGCCAGCAGTTTAAGTAGCGGGGGCACAGATACGCAGTATTTT. The chain has TRBV27 and TRBJ2-3; 8 bases map to TRBD2. V gave up 2 bases and J gave up 1 base; unmatched junction bases: 2. Germline V gives CDR1 MNHEY, CDR2 SMNVEV (reference sequence). This CDR3 contains 15 residues.

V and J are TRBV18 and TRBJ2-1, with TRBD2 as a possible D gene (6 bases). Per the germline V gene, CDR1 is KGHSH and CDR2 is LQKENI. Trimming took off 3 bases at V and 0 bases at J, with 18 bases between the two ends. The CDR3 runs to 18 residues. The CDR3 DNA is TGTGCCAGCTCACCCCTGGGGGGAGCGGGTGCCTCCTACAATGAGCAGTTCTTC. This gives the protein CASSPLGGAGASYNEQFF.

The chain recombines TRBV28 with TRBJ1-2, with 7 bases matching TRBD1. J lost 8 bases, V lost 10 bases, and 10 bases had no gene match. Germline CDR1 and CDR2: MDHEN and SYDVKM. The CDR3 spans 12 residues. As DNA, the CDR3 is TGTGCCACCCAAACAGGGGTAAACGGCTACACCTTC. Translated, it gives CATQTGVNGYTF.

The CDR3 nucleotides are TGCGCCAGCAGCTTGGGCGGGACAGCCGGACACAATGAGCAGTTCTTC. Translation: CASSLGGTAGHNEQFF. The V call is TRBV5-1, the J call TRBJ2-1, with D possibly TRBD1 on 7 matching bases. V shed 0 bases and J shed 5 bases, with 15 bases lying between them. The CDR3 covers 16 residues. The germline CDR1 and CDR2 sequences are SGHRS and YFSETQ.